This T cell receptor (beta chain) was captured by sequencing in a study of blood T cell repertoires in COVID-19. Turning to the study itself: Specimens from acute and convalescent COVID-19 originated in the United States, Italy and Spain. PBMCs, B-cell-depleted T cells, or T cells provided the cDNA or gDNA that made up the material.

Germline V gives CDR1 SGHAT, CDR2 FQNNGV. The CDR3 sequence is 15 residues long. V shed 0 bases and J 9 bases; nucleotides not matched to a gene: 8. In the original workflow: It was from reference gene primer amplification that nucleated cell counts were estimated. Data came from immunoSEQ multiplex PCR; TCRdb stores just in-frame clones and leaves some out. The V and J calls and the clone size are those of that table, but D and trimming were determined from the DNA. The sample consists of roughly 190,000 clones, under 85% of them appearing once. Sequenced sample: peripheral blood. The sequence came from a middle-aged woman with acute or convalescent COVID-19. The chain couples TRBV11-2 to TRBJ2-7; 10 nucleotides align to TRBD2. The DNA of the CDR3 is TGTGCCAGCAGCTTAGATCTAGCGGGAGTAGGCGCGCAGTACTTC. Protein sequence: CASSLDLAGVGAQYF.